Following are 9 T cell receptor beta chains from one sample sequenced in a study of human T cells and chemical hapten exposure. Time point here: patch test 3, about 24 weeks after DPC sensitization. Treatment in this sample: therapeutic diphenylcyclopropenone sensitization with weekly scalp DPC. MiXCR, run by TCRdb on the RACE reads, gives a single entry per CDR3 protein. The sample includes 80,000 to 100,000 distinct CDR3 sequences, roughly a tenth of them seen just once. The input for sequencing was whole blood, taken in connection with sensitization to the hapten diphenylcyclopropenone (DPC). These receptors all stem from a woman aged 25 to 39 with alopecia areata. Some clones in this sample may be carry-over from other donors' samples.

The sample holds a few counts of this clonotype. This rearrangement joins TRBV5-1 to TRBJ2-3; weak D call: TRBD2 (6 bases). Trimming took 7 bases from V and 6 from J, leaving 21 bases between them. The germline V gene has CDR1 SGHRS and CDR2 YFSETQ. The CDR3 has 15 residues. CDR3 nucleotides: TGCGCCAGCCGGCGGGGCTCACTCGGTCCCGATACGCAGTATTTT. Protein product: CASRRGSLGPDTQYF.

This clonotype was found many times. The chain couples TRBV3-1 to TRBJ1-1, with no clear D. V was trimmed by 1 base and J by 7 bases, leaving 7 bases between them. The germline V gene has CDR1 LGHDT and CDR2 YNNKEL (reference sequence). The length of the CDR3 is 12 residues. CDR3 DNA: TGTGCCAGCAGCCAAGTCGACGGTGAAGCTTTCTTT. Amino acid sequence: CASSQVDGEAFF.

This clonotype was observed a handful of times. The gene calls are TRBV12-3 or TRBV12-4 and TRBJ2-7; TRBD2 matches at 7 bases. V lost 3 bases to trimming and J lost 4 bases; unmatched junction nucleotides: 6. The CDR3 is 14 amino acids. The CDR3 sequence is CASSFGGIGYEQYF. CDR3 nucleotide sequence: TGTGCCAGCAGTTTCGGGGGGATTGGGTACGAGCAGTACTTC.

This clonotype was detected a few times. In nucleotides, the CDR3 is TGTGCCAGCAGCCTACAGGGCTCACCCCTCCACTTT. Amino acid sequence: CASSLQGSPLHF. The chain has TRBV11-2 and TRBJ1-6, with D possibly being TRBD1 (6 bases). The CDR3 is 12 residues long. Trimming took off 5 bases at V and 10 bases at J, with 9 bases between the two ends. Per the germline V gene, CDR1 is SGHAT and CDR2 is FQNNGV.

This clonotype has a handful of counts. The gene calls are TRBV25-1 and TRBJ2-5; TRBD2 aligns across 10 bases. The germline gives CDR1 MGHDK, CDR2 SYGVNS. V was clipped by 1 base and J by 1 base; unmatched bases: 6. This CDR3 is 17 amino acids long. The DNA for the CDR3 is TGTGCCAGCAGTGAATGGCGAGCGGGGGGGATCCAAGAGACCCAGTACTTC. Its translation is CASSEWRAGGIQETQYF. The full variable domain, with the rest looked up from reference TRBV25-1 and TRBJ2-5, is EADIYQTPRYLVIGTGKKITLECSQTMGHDKMYWYQQDPGMELHLIHYSYGVNSTEKGDLSSESTVSRIRTEHFPLTLESARPSHTSQYLCASSEWRAGGIQETQYFGPGTRLLVL.

Only a few counts were recorded for this clonotype. This chain connects TRBV5-1 to TRBJ2-2; D not resolved. This CDR3 spans 14 amino acids. In germline, CDR1 is SGHRS, CDR2 YFSETQ. V gave up 0 bases and J gave up 2 bases, with 5 bases separating them. DNA for the CDR3: TGCGCCAGCAGCTTGGCGTCAAACACCGGGGAGCTGTTTTTT. Amino acids: CASSLASNTGELFF.

The chain recombines TRBV6-5 with TRBJ2-7; D is unresolved. Trimming took 2 bases from V and 3 from J, leaving 8 bases between them. The CDR3 extends over 13 amino acids. Germline V CDR1 and CDR2: MNHEY, SVGAGI. CDR3 amino acids: CASSYGQFYEQYF. DNA of the CDR3: TGTGCCAGCAGTTACGGGCAGTTCTACGAGCAGTACTTC.

This clonotype was found a few times. This rearrangement joins TRBV28 to TRBJ1-2; D is unclear. Looked up from germline, CDR1 is MDHEN and CDR2 is SYDVKM. V was clipped by 5 bases and J by 8 bases, with 15 bases between them. This CDR3 is 13 amino acids long. The CDR3 region has the DNA TGTGCCAGCAGTGGCGACAAGACAAGGGGCTACACCTTC. Its protein is CASSGDKTRGYTF.

This clonotype was counted a few times. The chain recombines TRBV7-2 with TRBJ2-1; 11 bases match TRBD2. V lost 0 bases to trimming and J lost 9 bases; unmatched junction nucleotides: 10. CDR1 SGHTA and CDR2 FQGNSA come from the germline V gene. The CDR3 consists of 17 residues. The CDR3 DNA reads as TGTGCCAGCAGCTTAGCGTCGACTAGCGGGACGGGGAGTGAGCAGTTCTTC. Its translation: CASSLASTSGTGSEQFF.